The entry below describes one TCR beta chain. The target antigen is unknown. Libraries were prepared by immunoSEQ multiplex PCR; TCRdb keeps only in-frame clonotypes and omits some of them. The data show around 1,500 clones, 73% seen once. The source of the sample is a study of blood T cell dynamics during melanoma immunotherapy. Study at large: First-line therapy was either pembrolizumab or nivolumab with ipilimumab for metastatic melanoma.

Study observations and caveats: Cell-free DNA CDR3 sequences most resembled the immune-effector CD8+ subset, which was also most clonal.

Specified time point: pre-treatment baseline. Memory T cells counted as immune-effector cells when CD3+ CD4- CD8+ CD45RA- CD45RO-high CD27- CCR7-. Response was assessed by RECIST 1.1 at 12 weeks, except a couple of rapid progressors. CDR1 and CDR2 from the germline V gene are LNHDA and SQIVND (reference sequence). The ends were cut back, 3 bases at V and 1 base at J, with 10 bases in the middle. This CDR3 spans 15 amino acids. The starting material was CD8+ T cells from blood, obtained from a patient treated with checkpoint blockade. V gene TRBV19 combines with J gene TRBJ1-5; possible D gene TRBD1, 5 bases. This clonotype was obtained from a human donor with melanoma. The chain's CDR3 is CASSIRDQSNQPQHF. The CDR3 DNA reads TGTGCCAGTAGTATCAGGGATCAGAGCAATCAGCCCCAGCATTTT.